These 19 T cell receptor beta chains were sequenced from one sample in a study of blood T cell repertoires in COVID-19. Using immunoSEQ multiplex PCR, the repertoire was profiled, and TCRdb retains in-frame clones only, with some absent. The data hold 130,000 or so clones, with around 84% observed a single time. The specimen sequenced was PBMCs or T cells enriched from blood (not recorded which). The receptors shown here come from a man in his forties with acute COVID-19.

This chain joins TRBV3-1 (or the pseudogene TRBV3-2) and TRBJ1-1; TRBD1 matches 7 bases. Losses at the gene ends were 0 bases for V and 11 bases for J; bases not matched to a gene: 6. The CDR3 contains 13 residues. The V gene's germline CDR1 is LGHDT and CDR2 YNNKEL (reference sequence). The DNA of the CDR3 is TGTGCCAGCAGCCAAGATGAGGGACAGAGGGCTTTCTTT. Translated, it gives CASSQDEGQRAFF.

The CDR3 region has the DNA TGTGCCAGCAGCGGGGGGGGGACGAAGGAGACCCAGTACTTC. Its protein is CASSGGGTKETQYF. This sequence joins TRBV11-2 and TRBJ2-5; TRBD2 matches at 7 bases. This CDR3 spans 14 amino acids. The germline V gene encodes CDR1 SGHAT and CDR2 FQNNGV. With V trimmed by 5 bases and J by 5 bases, 8 bases remained unmatched.

This chain links TRBV7-2 with TRBJ2-7; TRBD1 is a possible D gene (6 bases). Germline values: CDR1 SGHTA, CDR2 FQGNSA. Trimming took off 1 base at V and 2 bases at J, with 9 bases between the two ends. This CDR3 has 14 amino acids. The CDR3 reads CASSLVPGAYEQYF. In DNA form, the CDR3 reads TGTGCCAGCAGCTTAGTCCCAGGGGCCTACGAGCAGTACTTC.

The chain has TRBV5-1 and TRBJ1-1; D is unclear. This CDR3 has 12 residues. Trimming removed 0 bases from V and 3 bases from J, with 3 bases in between. The germline gives CDR1 SGHRS, CDR2 YFSETQ. The chain's CDR3 is CASSLADTEAFF. DNA of the CDR3: TGCGCCAGCAGCTTGGCGGACACTGAAGCTTTCTTT.

The gene calls are TRBV7-9 and TRBJ2-5; D possibly corresponds to TRBD2 (6 bases). CDR1 and CDR2 (germline): SEHNR, FQNEAQ (reference sequence). The CDR3 runs to 14 residues. Trimming stripped 7 bases from V and 5 bases from J, with 17 bases between. For the CDR3, the DNA is TGTGCCAGCAACGAGGCGGGGCGGATCGAGACCCAGTACTTC. As protein: CASNEAGRIETQYF. Full variable domain (missing parts from reference TRBV7-9 and TRBJ2-5): DTGVSQNPRHKITKRGQNVTFRCDPISEHNRLYWYRQTLGQGPEFLTYFQNEAQLEKSRLLSDRFSAERPKGSFSTLEIQRTEQGDSAMYLCASNEAGRIETQYFGPGTRLLVL.

J is TRBJ2-1 and V is TRBV7-6, with D hard to call. V was trimmed by 1 base and J by 5 bases, leaving 15 bases between them. CDR1 is SGHVS and CDR2 is FNYEAQ in the germline V gene. The length of the CDR3 is 16 residues. The CDR3 nucleotides read TGTGCCAGCAGCTTAGAAAATGGAGAACGGAACAATGAGCAGTTCTTC. Amino acid sequence: CASSLENGERNNEQFF.

This clone was seen just once. This chain joins TRBV18 and TRBJ1-1; D not resolved. Deletions cut 2 bases from V and 3 bases from J, with 7 bases between. Germline CDR1 and CDR2: KGHSH and LQKENI. This CDR3 spans 13 amino acids. In DNA form, the CDR3 reads TGTGCCAGCTCACCAAATACAGACACTGAAGCTTTCTTT. Translation: CASSPNTDTEAFF.

V usage is TRBV2 and J usage is TRBJ1-2; 7 nucleotides match TRBD1. V shed 4 bases, J shed 4 bases, and the junction held 15 bases outside the gene matches. CDR1 and CDR2 (germline): SNHLY, FYNNEI. The CDR3 loop spans 17 amino acids. The CDR3 nucleotides read TGTGCCAGCAGTGTACGATCCCAACAGGGGTTGCTCTATGGCTACACCTTC. Amino acid sequence: CASSVRSQQGLLYGYTF.

This clone was seen more than once but under ten times. The chain has TRBV7-6 and TRBJ2-7; 9 nucleotides line up with TRBD1. Trimming took 5 bases from V and 4 from J; bases not matched to a gene: 9. CDR1 is SGHVS and CDR2 is FNYEAQ in the germline V gene. The length of the CDR3 is 15 residues. CDR3 sequence reads: CASSTRQGGRYEQYF. The CDR3 region has the DNA TGTGCCAGCAGCACGCGACAGGGGGGTCGGTACGAGCAGTACTTC.

This clone was seen a handful of times. The V and J genes are TRBV28 and TRBJ2-7; TRBD1 aligns across 9 bases. The CDR3 is 15 residues long. Trimming removed 5 bases from V and 3 bases from J; junction bases left unmatched: 8. CDR1 and CDR2 (germline): MDHEN, SYDVKM. The CDR3 coding sequence is TGTGCCAGCAGTCCCTCCGGGACAGGGATCTACGAGCAGTACTTC. Translated, it gives CASSPSGTGIYEQYF.

This chain connects TRBV9 to TRBJ1-5; D is ambiguous. The V gene lost 0 bases and the J gene lost 5 bases, with 12 bases spanning the gap. CDR1 is SGDLS and CDR2 is YYNGEE in the germline V gene. The CDR3 is 15 residues long. This chain's CDR3 is CASSVGNSRHQPQHF. Written as DNA, the CDR3 is TGTGCCAGCAGCGTAGGTAACAGTAGGCATCAGCCCCAGCATTTT. The full variable domain, with the rest looked up from reference TRBV9 and TRBJ1-5, is DSGVTQTPKHLITATGQRVTLRCSPRSGDLSVYWYQQSLDQGLQFLIQYYNGEERAKGNILERFSAQQFPDLHSELNLSSLELGDSALYFCASSVGNSRHQPQHFGDGTRLSIL.

The rearrangement links TRBV30 to TRBJ1-1; 7 bases match TRBD1. J was trimmed by 1 base and V by 3 bases; bases with no gene match: 2. Germline V lookup: CDR1 GTSNPN, CDR2 SVGIG (reference sequence). The CDR3 spans 13 residues. For the CDR3, the DNA is TGTGCCTGGAGCGGGACAGCGAACACTGAAGCTTTCTTT. This codes for CAWSGTANTEAFF.

The genes are TRBV18 and TRBJ1-2; possible D gene TRBD1, 5 bases. V lost 5 bases and J lost 4, with 17 bases in between. CDR3 length: 15 residues. CDR1 KGHSH and CDR2 LQKENI come from the germline V gene. The CDR3 DNA is TGTGCCAGCTCAGCAGACAGTCATGCCGGCTATGGCTACACCTTC. It yields the protein CASSADSHAGYGYTF.

The rearrangement uses TRBV18 and TRBJ1-6; no definite D call. V lost 3 bases and J lost 0, with 6 bases in between. The CDR3 consists of 15 residues. Germline V gene lookup returns CDR1 KGHSH and CDR2 LQKENI. CDR3: CASSPASSYNSPLHF. In DNA, the CDR3 is TGTGCCAGCTCACCGGCCAGCTCCTATAATTCACCCCTCCACTTT.

This sequence joins TRBV5-1 and TRBJ2-7, with 11 bases matching TRBD2. CDR3 length: 14 amino acids. V gave up 4 bases and J gave up 3 bases; unmatched junction bases: 3. Germline V gives CDR1 SGHRS, CDR2 YFSETQ. CDR3 loop: CASSHGTSGYEQYF. The CDR3, as DNA: TGCGCCAGCAGCCATGGGACTAGCGGCTACGAGCAGTACTTC.

The chain couples TRBV7-9 to TRBJ2-3, with TRBD2 identical over 11 bases. The trim removed 3 bases at V and 10 bases at J, leaving 18 bases unmatched. Germline V lookup: CDR1 SEHNR, CDR2 FQNEAQ (reference sequence). The CDR3 has 18 amino acids. Here the CDR3 DNA reads TGTGCCAGCAGCTTCGGGGGGTGGGGACTAGCGGATCACGATCCGCAGTATTTT. As protein: CASSFGGWGLADHDPQYF.

The chain uses TRBV9 and TRBJ1-4; tentatively, D is TRBD1 (6 bases). The CDR3 has 14 residues. Germline-derived CDR1 and CDR2 are SGDLS and YYNGEE. Trimming removed 5 bases at V and 3 bases at J, with 11 bases between. DNA of the CDR3: TGTGCCAGCAGTGATGGACAGCCTAATGAAAAACTGTTTTTT. This translates into CASSDGQPNEKLFF. Full variable domain (remainder filled in from reference TRBV9 and TRBJ1-4): DSGVTQTPKHLITATGQRVTLRCSPRSGDLSVYWYQQSLDQGLQFLIQYYNGEERAKGNILERFSAQQFPDLHSELNLSSLELGDSALYFCASSDGQPNEKLFFGSGTQLSVL.

V and J are TRBV11-2 and TRBJ2-5, with unresolved D. The V gene lost 5 bases and the J gene lost 5 bases, with 12 bases spanning the gap. The CDR3 sequence is 13 residues long. The germline CDR1 and CDR2 sequences are SGHAT and FQNNGV. CDR3 protein: CASSPDGVETQYF. The DNA of the CDR3 is TGTGCCAGCAGCCCCGACGGAGTGGAGACCCAGTACTTC.

The chain is built from TRBV13 and TRBJ2-7, with a tentative D call TRBD2 (6 bases). Per the germline V gene, CDR1 is PRHDT and CDR2 is FYEKMQ (reference sequence). Trimming took off 4 bases at V and 5 bases at J, with 18 bases between the two ends. The CDR3 is made up of 15 amino acids. CDR3 amino acids: CASSSPMEGSNEQYF. The CDR3 DNA follows: TGTGCCAGCAGCTCGCCCATGGAGGGGTCTAACGAGCAGTACTTC.